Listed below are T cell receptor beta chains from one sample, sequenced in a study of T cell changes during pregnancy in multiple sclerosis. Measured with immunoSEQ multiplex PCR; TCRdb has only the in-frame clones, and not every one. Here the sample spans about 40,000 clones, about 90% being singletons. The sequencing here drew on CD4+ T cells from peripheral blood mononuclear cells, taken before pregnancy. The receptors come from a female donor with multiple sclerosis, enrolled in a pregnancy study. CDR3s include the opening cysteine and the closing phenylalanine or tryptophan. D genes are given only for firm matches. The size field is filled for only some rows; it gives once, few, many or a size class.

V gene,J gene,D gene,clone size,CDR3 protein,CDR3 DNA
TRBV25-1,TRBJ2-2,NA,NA,CASSANRGGTGELFF,TGTGCCAGCAGTGCCAACAGGGGAGGCACCGGGGAGCTGTTTTTT
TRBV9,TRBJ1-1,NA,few,CASSVAPRNTEAFF,TGTGCCAGCAGCGTAGCACCTAGGAACACTGAAGCTTTCTTT
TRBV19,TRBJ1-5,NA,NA,CASSIYDSPPGQPQHF,TGTGCCAGTAGTATCTATGACAGTCCCCCGGGTCAGCCCCAGCATTTT
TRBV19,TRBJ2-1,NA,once,CASSIDISGLTYNEQFF,TGTGCCAGTAGTATAGACATTAGCGGACTAACCTACAATGAGCAGTTCTTC
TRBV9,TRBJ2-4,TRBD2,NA,CASSPAGGARPGGIQYF,TGTGCCAGCAGCCCGGCGGGGGGGGCAAGACCGGGGGGCATTCAGTACTTC
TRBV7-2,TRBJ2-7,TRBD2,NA,CASSSGLAGVSYEQYF,TGTGCCAGCAGCTCGGGACTAGCGGGCGTCTCCTACGAGCAGTACTTC
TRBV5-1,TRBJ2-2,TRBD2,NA,CASSLLAGVENTGELFF,TGCGCCAGCAGCTTATTAGCGGGGGTGGAGAACACCGGGGAGCTGTTTTTT
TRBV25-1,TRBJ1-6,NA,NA,CASSEHSEFSPLHF,TGTGCCAGCAGTGAGCACTCCGAGTTTTCACCCCTCCACTTT
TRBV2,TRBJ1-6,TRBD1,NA,CASSLDRGETSPLHF,TGTGCCAGTTCGTTGGACAGGGGCGAAACCTCACCCCTCCACTTT
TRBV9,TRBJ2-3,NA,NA,CASSKTSPDTQYF,TGTGCCAGCAGCAAAACCAGTCCAGATACGCAGTATTTT
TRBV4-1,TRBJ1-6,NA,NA,CASSIPGRNSPLHF,TGCGCCAGCAGCATCCCAGGGAGGAATTCACCCCTCCACTTT
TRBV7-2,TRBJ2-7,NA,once,CASSSSSYEQYF,TGTGCCAGCAGCTCGAGCTCCTACGAGCAGTACTTC
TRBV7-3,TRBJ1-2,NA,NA,CASSLGRGLGGYTF,TGTGCCAGCAGCTTGGGTCGGGGTTTAGGCGGCTACACCTTC
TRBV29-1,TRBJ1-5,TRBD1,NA,CSVRQGNQPQHF,TGCAGCGTAAGACAGGGGAATCAGCCCCAGCATTTT
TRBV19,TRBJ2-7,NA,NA,CASSIVADRSYEQYF,TGTGCCAGTAGTATAGTCGCCGATAGATCCTACGAGCAGTACTTC
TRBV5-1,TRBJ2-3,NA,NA,CASGDRSTDTQYF,TGCGCCAGCGGCGACAGAAGCACAGATACGCAGTATTTT
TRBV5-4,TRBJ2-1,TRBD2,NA,CASSLRGGAVREQFF,TGTGCCAGCAGCTTACGCGGGGGGGCCGTACGGGAGCAGTTCTTC
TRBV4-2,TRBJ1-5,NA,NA,CASSQEGQGGQPQHF,TGTGCCAGCAGCCAAGAAGGGCAGGGAGGTCAGCCCCAGCATTTT
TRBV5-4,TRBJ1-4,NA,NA,CASSPQSSGKLFF,TGTGCCAGCAGCCCTCAGTCGTCAGGAAAACTGTTTTTT
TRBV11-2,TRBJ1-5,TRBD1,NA,CASSGTGGRNQPQHF,TGTGCCAGCAGCGGGACAGGCGGAAGAAATCAGCCCCAGCATTTT
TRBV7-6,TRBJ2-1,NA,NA,CASSLVGGVGGTYNEQFF,TGTGCCAGCAGCTTAGTGGGCGGGGTTGGGGGGACCTACAATGAGCAGTTCTTC
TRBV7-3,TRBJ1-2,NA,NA,CASSLIPQEGYTF,TGTGCCAGCAGCTTAATCCCCCAAGAGGGCTACACCTTC
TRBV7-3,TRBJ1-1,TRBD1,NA,CASSLLTGGWTEAFF,TGTGCCAGCAGCTTATTAACAGGGGGATGGACTGAAGCTTTCTTT
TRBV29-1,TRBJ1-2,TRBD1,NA,CSVAPKLRGRPNYGYTF,TGCAGCGTTGCTCCTAAACTCAGGGGGCGACCTAACTATGGCTACACCTTC
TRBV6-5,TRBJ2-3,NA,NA,CASSYGLPPLYF,TGTGCCAGCAGTTACGGGCTACCGCCGTTGTATTTT
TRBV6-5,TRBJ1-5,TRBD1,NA,CASSSVGQGGNQPQHF,TGTGCCAGCAGTTCCGTAGGACAGGGGGGCAATCAGCCCCAGCATTTT
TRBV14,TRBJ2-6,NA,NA,CAISSGANVLTF,TGTGCCATCTCTTCTGGGGCCAACGTCCTGACTTTC
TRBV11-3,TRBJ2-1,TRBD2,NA,CASSLAGGPYNEQFF,TGTGCCAGCAGCTTAGCGGGGGGGCCCTACAATGAGCAGTTCTTC
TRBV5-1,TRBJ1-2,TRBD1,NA,CASSPGAGGANGYTF,TGCGCCAGCAGCCCCGGGGCAGGGGGCGCGAATGGCTACACCTTC
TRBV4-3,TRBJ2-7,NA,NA,CASSQEGGTYEQYF,TGCGCCAGCAGCCAAGAGGGCGGGACCTACGAGCAGTACTTC
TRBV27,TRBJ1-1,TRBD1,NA,CASSFTRFRGHTEAFF,TGTGCCAGCAGCTTCACTCGTTTCAGGGGGCACACTGAAGCTTTCTTT
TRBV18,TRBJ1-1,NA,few,CASSYRGGRDTEAFF,TGTGCCAGCTCATATCGAGGAGGGCGGGACACTGAAGCTTTCTTT
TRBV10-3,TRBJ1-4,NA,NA,CAISEGGPGLGEKLFF,TGTGCCATCAGTGAGGGGGGCCCCGGGCTTGGTGAAAAACTGTTTTTT
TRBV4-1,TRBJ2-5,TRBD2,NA,CASSQDWLAGGPQETQYF,TGCGCCAGCAGCCAAGATTGGCTAGCGGGGGGGCCCCAAGAGACCCAGTACTTC
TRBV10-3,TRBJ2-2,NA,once,CAISDKTANTGELFF,TGTGCCATCAGTGATAAGACAGCGAACACCGGGGAGCTGTTTTTT
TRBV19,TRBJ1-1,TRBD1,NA,CASSMGDRWNTEAFF,TGTGCCAGTAGTATGGGGGACAGATGGAACACTGAAGCTTTCTTT
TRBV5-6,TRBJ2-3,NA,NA,CASSYLSTDTQYF,TGTGCCAGCAGCTACCTAAGCACAGATACGCAGTATTTT
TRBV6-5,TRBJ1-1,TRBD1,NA,CASSPRTGTNTEAFF,TGTGCCAGCAGTCCCCGGACAGGGACGAACACTGAAGCTTTCTTT
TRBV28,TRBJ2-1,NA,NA,CASSKRVSNEQFF,TGTGCCAGCAGTAAACGGGTAAGCAATGAGCAGTTCTTC
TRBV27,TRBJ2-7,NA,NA,CASSFSGLSYEQYF,TGTGCCAGCAGTTTCTCAGGCCTATCCTACGAGCAGTACTTC
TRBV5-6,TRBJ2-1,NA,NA,CASSFNQRNEQFF,TGTGCCAGCAGCTTTAATCAGCGGAATGAGCAGTTCTTC